Below are 20 T cell receptor beta chains sequenced from a single sample in a study of T cells after yellow fever vaccination. TCRdb analysed the 5' RACE reads with MiXCR anew, one entry per CDR3 protein. The table shows hundreds of thousands of distinct CDR3 sequences, with about 12% occurring only once. The sample here was PBMCs, taken on the day of the yellow fever booster vaccination. All receptors derive from a man aged 25 to 40 who received the YFV17D yellow fever vaccine.

The V and J genes are TRBV20-1 and TRBJ2-5; 13 bases line up with TRBD2. The CDR3 sequence is 15 residues long. The J segment lost 7 bases and the V segment lost 5 bases, leaving 10 bases of the junction unmatched. Germline V gives CDR1 DFQATT, CDR2 SNEGSKA (reference sequence). The CDR3 here is CSAWTGLAGVGTQYF. The CDR3 DNA reads as TGCAGTGCTTGGACAGGACTAGCGGGAGTTGGGACCCAGTACTTC.

The chain employs TRBV29-1 and TRBJ2-5; the D is unclear. Germline V CDR1 and CDR2: SQVTM, ANQGSEA. V lost 1 base and J lost 5, with 11 bases in between. The CDR3 runs to 13 residues. The CDR3 loop is CSVEGAGSETQYF. The CDR3 nucleotides read TGCAGCGTTGAAGGTGCAGGATCTGAGACCCAGTACTTC.

A few counts support this clonotype. The chain joins TRBV18 to TRBJ2-1; D might be TRBD1 or TRBD2, each matching 5 bases. The CDR3 runs to 13 residues. V lost 5 bases to trimming and J lost 9 bases, with 14 bases between them. Germline V lookup: CDR1 KGHSH, CDR2 LQKENI. The CDR3 nucleotides are TGTGCCAGCTCATCGGACCTGGGGGTTGAGCAGTTCTTC. Its translation is CASSSDLGVEQFF.

In its sample, this clonotype was seen a few times. The rearrangement links TRBV7-6 to TRBJ2-7; D is ambiguous. V lost 1 base and J lost 4, with 17 bases in between. The CDR3 runs 16 residues. Germline CDR1 and CDR2: SGHVS and FNYEAQ. CDR3 nucleotides: TGTGCCAGCAGCTTAGGGCCCGGTTCCGGCGCGTACGAGCAGTACTTC. It is translated as CASSLGPGSGAYEQYF.

This clonotype was recorded a few times. V gene TRBV20-1 combines with J gene TRBJ2-1; tentatively, D is TRBD1 (5 bases). Trimming removed 0 bases from V and 6 bases from J, with 12 bases in between. There are 14 residues in the CDR3. From germline, CDR1 is DFQATT and CDR2 SNEGSKA (reference sequence). CDR3 region: CSARDLVRGNEQFF. CDR3 bases: TGCAGTGCTAGAGATCTGGTTAGGGGCAATGAGCAGTTCTTC.

This clonotype has just a few counts. The V gene is TRBV10-1, the J gene TRBJ2-5; D remains unclear. V was pared by 3 bases and J by 5 bases, with 10 bases between. Germline V gives CDR1 WNHNN, CDR2 SYGVQD (reference sequence). This CDR3 is built from 13 residues. The CDR3 region has the DNA TGCGCCAGCAGTGATCCGGCGAGTGAGACCCAGTACTTC. It is translated as CASSDPASETQYF.

The chain uses TRBV7-3 and TRBJ2-1, with 8 bases fitting TRBD2. There are 16 residues in the CDR3. The trim removed 1 base at V and 4 bases at J, leaving 6 bases unmatched. CDR1 and CDR2 (germline): SGHTA, FQGTGA. As DNA, the CDR3 is TGTGCCAGCAGCTTAATGAGCGGGAGTGGTTACAATGAGCAGTTCTTC. Translating gives CASSLMSGSGYNEQFF.

This clonotype occurred a few times. The chain has TRBV29-1 and TRBJ2-7, with 8 nucleotides matching TRBD2. The CDR3 spans 13 residues. V trimming: 3 bases; J trimming: 3 bases; junction bases outside the gene matches: 4. CDR1 SQVTM and CDR2 ANQGSEA come from the germline V gene. For the CDR3, the DNA is TGCAGCGTTGATAGCGGGAAAGGCTACGAGCAGTACTTC. It yields the protein CSVDSGKGYEQYF.

This clonotype was observed a handful of times. The chain is built from TRBV7-2 and TRBJ2-7; D is uncertain. V was clipped by 3 bases and J by 3 bases, with 15 bases between them. The CDR3 extends over 15 amino acids. Germline CDR1 SGHTA, CDR2 FQGNSA. CDR3 nucleotide sequence: TGTGCCAGCAGCTTCGGCTCAGGCCTATTCTACGAGCAGTACTTC. As protein: CASSFGSGLFYEQYF.

This clonotype has a handful of counts. V and J are TRBV12-3 or TRBV12-4 and TRBJ2-2, with TRBD2 matching over 10 bases. J lost 4 bases, V lost 2 bases, and 13 bases had no gene match. This CDR3 has 19 residues. CDR3 nucleotides: TGTGCCAGCAGTTTAAGTCTGAGTCTAGCGGGAGAAATCACCGGGGAGCTGTTTTTT. This gives the protein CASSLSLSLAGEITGELFF.

The gene calls are TRBV19 and TRBJ2-3, with D perhaps TRBD1 or TRBD2 (5 bases each). CDR1 is LNHDA and CDR2 is SQIVND in the germline V gene (reference sequence). CDR3 length: 14 residues. V was cut by 4 bases and J by 4 bases, with 12 bases left in between. CDR3 coding DNA: TGTGCCAGTAGTAACCCGGGACGTTCAGATACGCAGTATTTT. Its translation: CASSNPGRSDTQYF. Full variable domain (outside the CDR3, taken from reference TRBV19 and TRBJ2-3): DGGITQSPKYLFRKEGQNVTLSCEQNLNHDAMYWYRQDPGQGLRLIYYSQIVNDFQKGDIAEGYSVSREKKESFPLTVTSAQKNPTAFYLCASSNPGRSDTQYFGPGTRLTVL.

The J gene is TRBJ2-7, the V gene TRBV5-1; 7 nucleotides agree with TRBD1. The CDR3 totals 15 residues. The germline V gene encodes CDR1 SGHRS and CDR2 YFSETQ. Unmatched junction bases numbered 8, after V lost 3 bases and J lost 2 bases. CDR3 DNA sequence: TGCGCCAGCAGCTCGCGGACAGGCTCGACCTACGAGCAGTACTTC. Protein product: CASSSRTGSTYEQYF.

For this clonotype: Sequence at one end of the junction differs from germline and may be a read error. The genes are TRBV10-3 and TRBJ2-7; TRBD2 aligns across 14 bases. Germline CDR1 and CDR2: ENHRY and SYGVKD. There are 15 residues in the CDR3. In nucleotides, the CDR3 is TGTGCCATCAGTGAGGGACTAGCGGGAGGTGACCCTCTACAGTTC. Its protein is CAISEGLAGGDPLQF.

A few counts support this clonotype. This chain links TRBV24-1 with TRBJ2-3, with 14 bases fitting TRBD2. The trim removed 10 bases at V and 1 base at J, leaving 3 bases unmatched. The CDR3 sequence is 15 residues long. Per the germline V gene, CDR1 is KGHDR and CDR2 is SFDVKD. CDR3 DNA sequence: TGTGCCACTGAGGGACTAGCGGGAGGCACAGATACGCAGTATTTT. Translated, it gives CATEGLAGGTDTQYF.

This clonotype was observed a handful of times. V and J are TRBV29-1 and TRBJ2-3; 7 bases line up with TRBD2. V dropped 7 bases and J dropped 5; count of bases not matched to a gene: 15. Per germline, CDR1 SQVTM and CDR2 ANQGSEA. This CDR3 region has 15 residues. CDR3 coding DNA: TGCAGCGCACAGCGGTTTGCGGGAGTTCAAGATACGCAGTATTTT. This gives the protein CSAQRFAGVQDTQYF.

The V and J genes are TRBV20-1 and TRBJ1-2, with unresolved D. Germline assignment: CDR1 DFQATT and CDR2 SNEGSKA (reference sequence). The CDR3 is 13 amino acids. The V end was cut by 6 bases, the J end by 7 bases, with 18 bases between. The CDR3 DNA reads as TGCAGTGCGCTGCCACGCGAAGATCTTGGCTACACCTTC. Translation: CSALPREDLGYTF.

The chain has TRBV6-2 or TRBV6-3 and TRBJ2-7; 9 bases agree with TRBD1. Per germline, CDR1 MNHEY and CDR2 SVGEGT. This CDR3 is built from 17 residues. V was clipped by 4 bases and J by 5 bases; unmatched bases: 15. The CDR3 here is CASSFFGSGTGPHEQYF. The DNA of the CDR3 is TGTGCCAGCAGTTTTTTCGGGTCCGGGACAGGGCCCCACGAGCAGTACTTC.

This clonotype occurred a few times. V is TRBV27 and J is TRBJ1-5; D is perhaps TRBD1 (5 bases). CDR3 length equals 15 residues. Trimming left V 5 bases short and J 0 bases short, with 11 bases between. Germline assignment: CDR1 MNHEY and CDR2 SMNVEV (reference sequence). As DNA, the CDR3 is TGTGCCAGCAGTAACCGACAGTATAGCAATCAGCCCCAGCATTTT. It translates to CASSNRQYSNQPQHF.

V usage is TRBV20-1 and J usage is TRBJ2-1, with 13 bases lining up with TRBD2. V was pared by 6 bases and J by 15 bases, with 17 bases of the junction left unmatched. The CDR3 is 15 amino acids. From germline, CDR1 is DFQATT and CDR2 SNEGSKA (reference sequence). The CDR3 nucleotides are TGCAGTGCAGACCCGGGACTAGCGGGAAATTCGGTGCCGTTCTTC. It specifies CSADPGLAGNSVPFF.

This clonotype has more than one count but fewer than ten. The rearrangement joins TRBV7-8 to TRBJ2-1, with unresolved D. CDR1 and CDR2 (germline): SGHVS, FQNEAQ. The CDR3 runs to 14 residues. V was pared by 5 bases and J by 6 bases, with 14 bases between. The CDR3 coding sequence is TGTGCCAGCAGCCTAAGTACAAGCTCCAATGAGCAGTTCTTC. This gives the protein CASSLSTSSNEQFF.